This passage covers 22 T cell receptor beta chains from one sample sequenced in a study of regulatory T cells in long-lasting Graves disease. Assembly of TCR beta libraries relied on iRepertoire HTBI primers together with Arm-PCR of CDR3 regions. TCRdb passed the multiplex PCR reads through MiXCR, listing each CDR3 protein once. The repertoire consists of about 430,000 distinct CDR3 sequences, with 15% occurring once and the leading ten covering about 8.2%. The time point is: newly diagnosed GD, antithyroid drugs for less than 3 months. PBMC-extracted RNA yielded the TCR library. The sample was also linked to a second study, of T cells in Graves' hyperthyroidism and ophthalmopathy.

The source material was peripheral blood mononuclear cells (PBMCs), sampled at new diagnosis, from a patient treated with antithyroid drugs. The receptors were gathered from a woman between 35 and 50 years old with Graves disease.

This clonotype was detected many times. The V call is TRBV11-3, the J call TRBJ1-2; D uncertain. The V end lost 5 bases, the J end lost 0 bases, and 10 bases lay between the germline ends. Germline lookup yields CDR1 SGHNT and CDR2 YENEEA. This CDR3 contains 14 residues. The CDR3: CASSQRSTNYGYTF. CDR3 bases: TGTGCCAGCAGCCAACGAAGTACTAACTATGGCTACACCTTC.

In regard to this clonotype: A much larger clone differs from this one at a single base, so this may be a read error. The final CDR3 position lacks the conserved phenylalanine or tryptophan, pointing to a likely read error. The CDR3 DNA reads as TGCGCCAGCAGATCCGACAGCTATGGCTACACCGTC. Translated: CASRSDSYGYTV. The chain recombines TRBV5-1 with TRBJ1-2; D may be TRBD1 (5 bases). Germline V lookup: CDR1 SGHRS, CDR2 YFSETQ. The CDR3 spans 12 residues. V gave up 5 bases and J gave up 4 bases, with 9 bases separating them.

This clonotype was observed many times. The chain recombines TRBV28 with TRBJ2-3; 7 positions match TRBD2. J lost 2 bases, V lost 2 bases, and 4 bases had no gene match. The CDR3 has 15 amino acids. Germline assignment: CDR1 MDHEN and CDR2 SYDVKM. Here the CDR3 DNA reads TGTGCCAGCAGTTTACCGACTAGCCACACAGATACGCAGTATTTT. This translates into CASSLPTSHTDTQYF.

This clonotype has ten or more counts. J is TRBJ1-1 and V is TRBV11-2; D may be TRBD1 (6 bases). Germline CDR1 and CDR2: SGHAT and FQNNGV. The ends were cut back, 4 bases at V and 5 bases at J, with 17 bases in the middle. The CDR3 extends over 15 amino acids. The DNA for the CDR3 is TGTGCCAGCAGCTCGCCCAGGGGAAGGGGAACTGAAGCTTTCTTT. Translating it yields CASSSPRGRGTEAFF.

This clonotype was seen repeatedly, ten times or more. In DNA form, the CDR3 reads TGTGCCAGCAGTAGGCCGAACACTGAAGCTTTCTTT. Translation: CASSRPNTEAFF. This chain links TRBV2 with TRBJ1-1; D unclear. CDR3 length: 12 residues. V was cut by 5 bases and J by 1 base, with 5 bases left in between. From germline, CDR1 is SNHLY and CDR2 FYNNEI.

The V and J genes are TRBV11-2 and TRBJ2-7; 8 nucleotides match TRBD2. Germline CDR1 reads SGHAT; CDR2 reads FQNNGV. CDR3 length: 16 amino acids. The V segment lost 1 base and the J segment 6 bases; nucleotides outside the gene matches: 11. This chain's CDR3 is CASSLVRSGRSGEQYF. The CDR3 DNA sequence: TGTGCCAGCAGCTTAGTAAGGAGCGGGAGATCTGGCGAGCAGTACTTC.

This clonotype occurred many times. The CDR3 nucleotides are TGTGCCAGCAGCTTGGGTGTCGGGAGCAGCTACAATGAGCAGTTCTTC. This translates into CASSLGVGSSYNEQFF. The chain recombines TRBV5-5 with TRBJ2-1, with a weak D call TRBD2 (6 bases). Germline loops: CDR1 SGHKS, CDR2 YYEKEE (reference sequence). This CDR3 region has 16 residues. V shed 0 bases and J shed 3 bases, with 13 bases lying between them.

The sample holds many counts of this clonotype. V is TRBV25-1 and J is TRBJ2-7; 9 bases are a match to TRBD1. V dropped 4 bases and J dropped 4; count of bases not matched to a gene: 8. The CDR3 extends over 15 amino acids. Germline V gene sequence: CDR1 MGHDK, CDR2 SYGVNS. CDR3 coding DNA: TGTGCCAGCAGTGCCCAGGGACAGGGAGGATACGAGCAGTACTTC. This translates into CASSAQGQGGYEQYF.

This clonotype was seen repeatedly, ten times or more. This chain connects TRBV11-2 to TRBJ2-1; 10 bases align to TRBD2. V gave up 5 bases and J gave up 14 bases; unmatched junction bases: 3. Germline lookup yields CDR1 SGHAT and CDR2 FQNNGV. The CDR3 has 11 amino acids. CDR3 coding DNA: TGTGCCAGCAGCCTAGCGGGAGAGAAGTTCTTC. Protein: CASSLAGEKFF.

This clonotype was seen repeatedly, ten times or more. The rearrangement links TRBV30 to TRBJ1-2; D is unclear. V lost 0 bases, J lost 4 bases, and 15 bases lay in between. CDR1 and CDR2 (germline): GTSNPN, SVGIG (reference sequence). There are 15 residues in the CDR3. This CDR3 reads CAWSVLRNGIYGYTF. CDR3 DNA: TGTGCCTGGAGTGTACTGAGGAACGGGATCTATGGCTACACCTTC.

The chain is built from TRBV6-2 or TRBV6-3 and TRBJ1-5; no clear D. Trimming shortened V by 4 bases and J by 4 bases, and 11 bases separated the two germline ends. This CDR3 spans 14 amino acids. Germline V CDR1 and CDR2: MNHEY, SVGEGT. In DNA form, the CDR3 reads TGTGCCAGCAGTTTCGGACGGACGAATCAGCCCCAGCATTTT. Its translation: CASSFGRTNQPQHF.

This clonotype has ten or more counts. The rearrangement joins TRBV12-3 or TRBV12-4 to TRBJ2-7, with D uncertain. The germline V and J ends were trimmed by 3 bases and 4 bases, with 16 bases remaining between them. The length of the CDR3 is 15 residues. CDR3 in amino acids: CASSLRPPVAYEQYF. Written as DNA, the CDR3 is TGTGCCAGCAGTTTGCGACCCCCAGTCGCTTACGAGCAGTACTTC.

This clonotype appeared many times. This chain uses TRBV4-2 with TRBJ2-4; D is uncertain. Germline CDR1 reads LGHNA; CDR2 reads YNFKEQ. Trimming removed 0 bases at V and 2 bases at J, with 11 bases between. CDR3 size: 16 residues. In DNA, the CDR3 is TGTGCCAGCAGCCAAGATCTTAGTGCCACCAAAAACATTCAGTACTTC. This encodes CASSQDLSATKNIQYF.

The table lists this clonotype with many counts. This chain connects TRBV24-1 to TRBJ2-2; D not certain. This CDR3 has 15 amino acids. The V end was cut by 5 bases, the J end by 4 bases, with 13 bases between. Germline-derived CDR1 and CDR2 are KGHDR and SFDVKD. The DNA for the CDR3 is TGTGCCACCAGTGGTCAGGACCGACCCACCGGGGAGCTGTTTTTT. This codes for CATSGQDRPTGELFF.

Many counts were recorded for this clonotype. The chain joins TRBV2 to TRBJ2-5; 12 nucleotides align to TRBD2. Germline CDR1 and CDR2: SNHLY and FYNNEI. Trimming cost V 0 bases and J 8 bases; bases outside gene matches: 7. CDR3 length equals 16 residues. The CDR3 nucleotides read TGTGCCAGCAGTGAAGCGCTTGGGACTAGCGGGTTAACCCAGTACTTC. Protein product: CASSEALGTSGLTQYF.

This clonotype has a count of ten or more. The chain combines TRBV11-2 with TRBJ2-1; 9 bases are a match to TRBD1. Trimming at V came to 5 bases and at J to 14 bases, leaving 10 bases not matched to a gene. This CDR3 is 13 amino acids long. Germline-derived CDR1 and CDR2 are SGHAT and FQNNGV. The CDR3 DNA reads as TGTGCCAGCAGCACCCACCGGGACAGGGAAAAGTTCTTC. This codes for CASSTHRDREKFF.

The chain links TRBV12-5 to TRBJ2-1; 8 nucleotides match TRBD2. The CDR3 has 16 residues. Germline values: CDR1 LGHNT, CDR2 FRNRAP. After removal of 4 bases from V and 4 bases from J, the junction contained 9 bases not matched to a gene. DNA for the CDR3: TGTGCTAGTGGTTGGGAGCCGGGACTAGTGTACAATGAGCAGTTCTTC. Residues: CASGWEPGLVYNEQFF. The whole variable domain, filled in from reference TRBV12-5 and TRBJ2-1, reads DARVTQTPRHKVTEMGQEVTMRCQPILGHNTVFWYRQTMMQGLELLAYFRNRAPLDDSGMPKDRFSAEMPDATLATLKIQPSEPRDSAVYFCASGWEPGLVYNEQFFGPGTRLTVL.

This clonotype was seen repeatedly, ten times or more. V usage is TRBV2 and J usage is TRBJ2-1; 8 positions match TRBD1. The CDR3 extends over 13 amino acids. Trimming cost V 10 bases and J 8 bases; bases outside gene matches: 10. Germline values: CDR1 SNHLY, CDR2 FYNNEI. CDR3 coding DNA: TGTGCCATAGGACAGGGTGCACTTTATGAGCAGTTCTTC. Residues: CAIGQGALYEQFF.

This clonotype was counted at least ten times. CDR3 protein: CASSQEKGAEISYEQYF. DNA for the CDR3: TGTGCCAGCAGCCAAGAAAAAGGAGCGGAAATATCCTACGAGCAGTACTTC. This chain connects TRBV3-1 to TRBJ2-7; D is perhaps TRBD2 (5 bases). V was cut by 0 bases and J by 1 base, with 16 bases left in between. The V gene's germline CDR1 is LGHDT and CDR2 YNNKEL (reference sequence). This CDR3 spans 17 amino acids.

This clonotype was counted at least ten times. A much larger clone differs by one base, so this may be a read error. V is TRBV5-1 and J is TRBJ2-5; 7 nucleotides match TRBD1. From germline, CDR1 is SGHRS and CDR2 YFSETQ. This CDR3 has 14 amino acids. CDR3 DNA: TGTGCCAGCAGCCTGGACAGGTACCAAGAGACCCAGTACTTC. Translating it yields CASSLDRYQETQYF.

At least ten counts were recorded for this clonotype. V gene TRBV7-2 combines with J gene TRBJ2-1; TRBD1 matches 7 bases. Trimming removed 4 bases from V and 10 bases from J; junction bases left unmatched: 13. Germline V gene lookup returns CDR1 SGHTA and CDR2 FQGNSA. The CDR3 extends over 15 amino acids. CDR3 nucleotide sequence: TGTGCCAGCAGCTCGCACCTTCGACAGGGCAAAGAGCAGTTCTTC. Its protein is CASSSHLRQGKEQFF.

CDR3 DNA sequence: TGTGCCAGCAGTGGACAGGACCCGACAACCGGGGAGCTGTTTTTT. Its translation is CASSGQDPTTGELFF. V usage is TRBV6-1 and J usage is TRBJ2-2; TRBD1 is a possible D gene (6 bases). This CDR3 has 15 residues. V lost 4 bases and J lost 5, with 14 bases in between. The germline V gene has CDR1 MNHNS and CDR2 SASEGT.